What follows describes a single T cell receptor beta chain. Antigen unknown. The method was immunoSEQ multiplex PCR; TCRdb's version includes in-frame clones alone and lacks a portion of them. This sample carries over 150,000 clones, approximately 80% of them seen once, and the ten largest clones take roughly 2%. The data were obtained in a study of cytotoxic CD8 clonotypes in ibrutinib-treated CLL. The germline CDR1 and CDR2 sequences are MNHEY and SMNVEV (reference sequence). V dropped 2 bases and J dropped 5 bases, with 10 bases sitting between them. This CDR3 has 13 amino acids. Study-level findings and limits: The public clonotypes identified were infrequent and showed contraction or stability on treatment.

Source: PBMCs, taken after 12 months of ibrutinib treatment. The chain recombines TRBV27 with TRBJ2-7; D possibly corresponds to TRBD2 (6 bases). The TCR originated in a human donor with chronic lymphocytic leukemia. The CDR3 is CASSLAGRNEQYF. CDR3 nucleotide sequence: TGTGCCAGCAGTTTAGCGGGAAGGAACGAGCAGTACTTC.